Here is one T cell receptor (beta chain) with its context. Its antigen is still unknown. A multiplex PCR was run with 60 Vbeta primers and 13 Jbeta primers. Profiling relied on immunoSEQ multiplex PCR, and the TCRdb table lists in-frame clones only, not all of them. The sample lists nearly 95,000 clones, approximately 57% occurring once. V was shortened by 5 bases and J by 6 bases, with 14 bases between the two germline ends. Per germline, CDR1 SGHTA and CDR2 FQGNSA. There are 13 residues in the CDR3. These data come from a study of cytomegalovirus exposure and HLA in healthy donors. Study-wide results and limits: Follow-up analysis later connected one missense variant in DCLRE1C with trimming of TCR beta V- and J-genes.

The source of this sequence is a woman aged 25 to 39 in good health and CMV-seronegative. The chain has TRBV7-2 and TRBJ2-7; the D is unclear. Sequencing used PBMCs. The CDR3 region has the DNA TGTGCCAGCAGCCTCTCCTACCGGGTCGAGCAGTACTTC. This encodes CASSLSYRVEQYF.